The source of this T cell receptor (beta chain) is a study of T cells after yellow fever vaccination. Background on the study: Low-cell-number fractions were prepared with SMART-Seq v4 Ultra Low Input.

TCRdb reprocessed the 5' RACE reads via MiXCR and lists one record per CDR3 protein. The repertoire holds 300,000 to 450,000 distinct CDR3 sequences, with over 5% as singletons. Germline trimming cut 4 bases from V and 5 bases from J; bases unmatched to any gene: 8. This CDR3 is 15 amino acids long. Germline V gene lookup returns CDR1 SGHTA and CDR2 FQGNSA. General study points: Booster sampling recovered most clones from primary vaccination (approximately 97% CD4, over 75% CD8).

This clonotype has at least ten counts. The target antigen is unknown. This chain uses TRBV7-2 with TRBJ2-1; 7 positions match TRBD2. The source was PBMCs, collected 5 days after the yellow fever booster vaccination. The sequence derives from a man aged 30-40 years who received the YFV17D yellow fever vaccine. The CDR3 region has the DNA TGTGCCAGCAGCTCAACAAGCGGGATCAACAATGAGCAGTTCTTC. Residues: CASSSTSGINNEQFF.